The source of this T cell receptor (beta chain) is a study of blood T cell repertoires in COVID-19. Across the study: PBMCs, B-cell-depleted T cells, or T cells provided the cDNA or gDNA that made up the material.

Note on this clone: The sample has other DNA sequences that encode this CDR3 too.

V was clipped by 3 bases and J by 6 bases, with 9 bases between them. The CDR3 covers 13 residues. Looked up from germline, CDR1 is MNHEY and CDR2 is SMNVEV (reference sequence). Authors' analysis steps: Amplification of reference gene primers was used by the study to estimate nucleated cell counts. The assay was immunoSEQ multiplex PCR, and TCRdb's table has in-frame clones only and misses some. V and J calls and clone size are copied from that table; D and trimming were computed from the DNA. The data hold approximately 450,000 clones, with 75% to 90% observed a single time. The clonotype comes from a woman under 40 with acute or convalescent COVID-19. The chain joins TRBV27 to TRBJ1-5; perhaps TRBD1 as D (5 bases). The sequenced sample consisted of peripheral blood. DNA of the CDR3: TGTGCCAGCAGTTTCGGTACAGGTCAGCCCCAGCATTTT. This gives the protein CASSFGTGQPQHF.